This T cell receptor (beta chain) was sequenced in a study of neoadjuvant anti-PD-1 for oral cavity cancer. Study details: Patients mostly received three to four biweekly nivolumab doses at 3 mg/kg before surgery. Patients without progression got a fourth dose around day 43.

This CDR3 comprises 14 residues. Per germline, CDR1 ENHRY and CDR2 SYGVKD. Trimming shortened V by 3 bases and J by 4 bases, and 12 bases separated the two germline ends. Clones were sequenced by immunoSEQ multiplex PCR, and TCRdb holds only the in-frame ones, with some missing. The sample records approximately 12,000 clones, over 70% being singletons. Described time point: after neoadjuvant nivolumab, at surgical resection. About this clone: The target antigen is unknown.

General observations from the study: Higher pretreatment Treg/Th17 ratios tracked higher pretreatment blood clonality. PBMC Gini-index clonality exceeded responders' in non-responders post-nivolumab.

This chain uses TRBV10-3 with TRBJ1-2, with a weak D call TRBD1 (6 bases). This receptor was taken from a person between 40 and 85 years old with oral cavity squamous cell carcinoma. The sequenced sample was PBMCs, obtained after nivolumab (anti-PD-1) treatment. The CDR3 DNA reads TGTGCCATCAGTGAAGGGGGGGCGACCTATGGCTACACCTTC. This encodes CAISEGGATYGYTF.